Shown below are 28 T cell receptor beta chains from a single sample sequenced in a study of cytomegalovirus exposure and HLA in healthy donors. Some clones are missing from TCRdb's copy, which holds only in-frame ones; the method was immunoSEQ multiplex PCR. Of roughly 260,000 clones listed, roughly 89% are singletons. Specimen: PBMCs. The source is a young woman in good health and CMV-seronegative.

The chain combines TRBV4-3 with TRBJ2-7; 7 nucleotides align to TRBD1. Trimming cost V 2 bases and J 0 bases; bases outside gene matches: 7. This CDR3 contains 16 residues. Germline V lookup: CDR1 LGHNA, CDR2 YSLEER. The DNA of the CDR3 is TGCGCCAGCAGCCAATCCTCCGGGACAGACTCCTACGAGCAGTACTTC. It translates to CASSQSSGTDSYEQYF.

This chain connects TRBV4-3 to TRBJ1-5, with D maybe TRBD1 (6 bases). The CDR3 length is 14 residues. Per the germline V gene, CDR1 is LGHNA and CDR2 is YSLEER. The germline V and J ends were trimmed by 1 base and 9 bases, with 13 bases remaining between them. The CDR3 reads CASSQATGRWPQHF. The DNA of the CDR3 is TGCGCCAGCAGCCAAGCGACAGGCCGCTGGCCCCAGCATTTT.

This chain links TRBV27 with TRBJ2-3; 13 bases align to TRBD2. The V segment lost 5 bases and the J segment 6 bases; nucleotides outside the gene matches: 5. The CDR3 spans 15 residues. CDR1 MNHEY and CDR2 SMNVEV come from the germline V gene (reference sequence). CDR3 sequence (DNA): TGTGCCAGCAGTACTAGCGGGGGGGCCGGCGATACGCAGTATTTT. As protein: CASSTSGGAGDTQYF.

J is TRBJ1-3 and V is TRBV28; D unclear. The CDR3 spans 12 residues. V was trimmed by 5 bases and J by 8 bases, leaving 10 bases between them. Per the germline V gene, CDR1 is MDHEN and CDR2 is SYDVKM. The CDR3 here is CASSPLRDTIYF. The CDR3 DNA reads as TGTGCCAGCAGTCCGCTACGGGACACCATATATTTT.

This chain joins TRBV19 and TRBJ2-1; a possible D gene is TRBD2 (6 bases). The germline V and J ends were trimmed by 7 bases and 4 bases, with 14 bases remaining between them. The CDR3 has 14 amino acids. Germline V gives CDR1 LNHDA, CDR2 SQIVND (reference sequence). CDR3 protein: CASNPGLQYNEQFF. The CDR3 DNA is TGTGCCAGTAATCCGGGACTGCAATACAATGAGCAGTTCTTC. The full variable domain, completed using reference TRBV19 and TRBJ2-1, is DGGITQSPKYLFRKEGQNVTLSCEQNLNHDAMYWYRQDPGQGLRLIYYSQIVNDFQKGDIAEGYSVSREKKESFPLTVTSAQKNPTAFYLCASNPGLQYNEQFFGPGTRLTVL.

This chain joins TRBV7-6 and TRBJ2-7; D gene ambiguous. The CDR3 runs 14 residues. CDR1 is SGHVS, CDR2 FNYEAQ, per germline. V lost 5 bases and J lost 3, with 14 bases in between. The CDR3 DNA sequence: TGTGCCAGCAGCCAGGCCCTTATCCTCTACGAGCAGTACGTC. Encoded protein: CASSQALILYEQYV.

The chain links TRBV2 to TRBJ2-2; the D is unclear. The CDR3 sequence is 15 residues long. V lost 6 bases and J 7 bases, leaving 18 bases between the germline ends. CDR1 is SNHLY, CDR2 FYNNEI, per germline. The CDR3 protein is CASRADVATGGELFF. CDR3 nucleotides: TGTGCCAGCAGGGCTGACGTAGCCACGGGCGGGGAGCTGTTTTTT.

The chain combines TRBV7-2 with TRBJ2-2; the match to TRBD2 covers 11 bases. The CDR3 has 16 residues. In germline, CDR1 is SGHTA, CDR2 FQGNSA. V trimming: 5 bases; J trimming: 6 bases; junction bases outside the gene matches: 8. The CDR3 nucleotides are TGTGCCAGCAGCGTCTTTAGCGGGGGGGCCGCCGGGGAGCTGTTTTTT. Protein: CASSVFSGGAAGELFF.

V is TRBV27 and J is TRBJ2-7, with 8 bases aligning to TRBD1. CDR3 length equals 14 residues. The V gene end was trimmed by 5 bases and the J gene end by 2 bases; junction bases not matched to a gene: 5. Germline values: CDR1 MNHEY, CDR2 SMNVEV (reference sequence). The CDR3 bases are TGTGCCAGCAGTCCATGGACAGGGACCTACGAGCAGTACTTC. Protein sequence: CASSPWTGTYEQYF.

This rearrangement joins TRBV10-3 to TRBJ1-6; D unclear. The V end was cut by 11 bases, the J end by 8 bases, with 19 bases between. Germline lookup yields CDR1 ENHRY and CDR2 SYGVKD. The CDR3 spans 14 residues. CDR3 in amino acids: CASGVRPADSPLHF. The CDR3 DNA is TGTGCCTCCGGGGTGCGCCCGGCGGATTCACCCCTCCACTTT.

CDR3 region: CASSLLGLAGGEQFF. The CDR3 DNA follows: TGTGCCAGCAGCCTTTTGGGACTAGCGGGCGGCGAGCAGTTCTTC. The rearrangement joins TRBV14 to TRBJ2-1; 12 nucleotides align to TRBD2. The CDR3 runs 15 residues. The germline V gene encodes CDR1 SGHDN and CDR2 FVKESK. Trimming took 4 bases from V and 10 from J; bases not matched to a gene: 8.

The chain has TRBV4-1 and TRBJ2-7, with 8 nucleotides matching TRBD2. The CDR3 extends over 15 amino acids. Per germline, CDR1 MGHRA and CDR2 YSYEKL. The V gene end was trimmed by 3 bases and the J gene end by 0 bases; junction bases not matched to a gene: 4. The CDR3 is CASSQTGGSSYEQYV. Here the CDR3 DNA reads TGCGCCAGCAGCCAGACGGGGGGGAGCTCCTACGAGCAGTACGTC.

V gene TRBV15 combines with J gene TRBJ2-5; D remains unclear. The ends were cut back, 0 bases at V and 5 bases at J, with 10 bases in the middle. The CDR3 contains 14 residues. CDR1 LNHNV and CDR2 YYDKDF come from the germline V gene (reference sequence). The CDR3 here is CATSRDLIGETQYF. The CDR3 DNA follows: TGTGCCACCAGCAGAGATCTGATCGGGGAGACCCAGTACTTC.

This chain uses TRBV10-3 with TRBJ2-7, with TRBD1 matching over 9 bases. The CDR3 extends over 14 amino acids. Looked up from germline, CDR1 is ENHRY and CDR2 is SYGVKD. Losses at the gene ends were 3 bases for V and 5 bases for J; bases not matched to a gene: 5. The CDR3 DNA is TGTGCCATCAGTGATCCGGGACAGGGACACGAGCAGTACGTC. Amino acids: CAISDPGQGHEQYV.

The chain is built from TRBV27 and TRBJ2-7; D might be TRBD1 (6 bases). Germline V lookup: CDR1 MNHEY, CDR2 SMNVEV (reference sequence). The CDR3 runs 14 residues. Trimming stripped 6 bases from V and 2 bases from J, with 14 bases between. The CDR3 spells CASRHRTATYEQYF. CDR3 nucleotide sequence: TGTGCCAGCAGGCACAGGACAGCGACCTACGAGCAGTACTTC.

The CDR3 DNA is TGCGCCAGCAGCCAAGCCCAGACAGGGGTTGAGGAGACCCAGTACTTC. Its translation is CASSQAQTGVEETQYF. The rearrangement links TRBV4-1 to TRBJ2-5, with 8 bases matching TRBD1. The V gene's germline CDR1 is MGHRA and CDR2 YSYEKL. V shed 1 base, J shed 5 bases, and the junction held 9 bases outside the gene matches. This CDR3 region has 16 residues.

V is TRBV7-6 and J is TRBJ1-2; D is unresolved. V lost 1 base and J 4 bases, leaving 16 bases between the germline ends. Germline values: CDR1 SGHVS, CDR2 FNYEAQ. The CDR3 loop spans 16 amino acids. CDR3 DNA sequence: TGTGCCAGCAGCTTAGAGGCAGACTCTAATGTCTATGGCTACACCTTC. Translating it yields CASSLEADSNVYGYTF.

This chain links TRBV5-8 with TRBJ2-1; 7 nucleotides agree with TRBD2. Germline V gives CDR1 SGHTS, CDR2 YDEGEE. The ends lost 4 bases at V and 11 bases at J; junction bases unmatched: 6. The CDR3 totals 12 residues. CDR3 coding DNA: TGTGCCAGCAGCACATTAGCGGGCCAGCAGTTCTTC. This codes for CASSTLAGQQFF. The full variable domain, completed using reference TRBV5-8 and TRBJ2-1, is EAGVTQSPTHLIKTRGQQATLRCSPISGHTSVYWYQQALGLGLQFLLWYDEGEERNRGNFPPRFSGRQFPNYSSELNVNALELEDSALYLCASSTLAGQQFFGPGTRLTVL.

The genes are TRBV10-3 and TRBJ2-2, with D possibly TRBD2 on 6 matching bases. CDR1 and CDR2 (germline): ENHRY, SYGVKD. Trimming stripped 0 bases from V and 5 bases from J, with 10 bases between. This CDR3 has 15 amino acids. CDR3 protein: CAISESGGVTGELFF. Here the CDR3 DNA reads TGTGCCATCAGTGAGTCCGGCGGGGTAACCGGGGAGCTGTTTTTT.

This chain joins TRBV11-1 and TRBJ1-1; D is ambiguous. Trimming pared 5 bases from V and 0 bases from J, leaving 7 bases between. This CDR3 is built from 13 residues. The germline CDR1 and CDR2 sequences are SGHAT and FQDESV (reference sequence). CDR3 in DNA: TGTGCCAGCAGCAACCAGATGAACACTGAAGCTTTCTTT. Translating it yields CASSNQMNTEAFF.

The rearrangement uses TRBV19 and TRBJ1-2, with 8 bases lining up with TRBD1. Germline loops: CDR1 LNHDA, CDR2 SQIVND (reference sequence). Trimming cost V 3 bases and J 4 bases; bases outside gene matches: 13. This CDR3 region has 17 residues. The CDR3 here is CASSISLGQAYGYGYTF. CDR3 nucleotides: TGTGCCAGTAGTATCTCCCTGGGACAGGCTTATGGCTATGGCTACACCTTC. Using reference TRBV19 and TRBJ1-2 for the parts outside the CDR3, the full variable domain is DGGITQSPKYLFRKEGQNVTLSCEQNLNHDAMYWYRQDPGQGLRLIYYSQIVNDFQKGDIAEGYSVSREKKESFPLTVTSAQKNPTAFYLCASSISLGQAYGYGYTFGSGTRLTVV.

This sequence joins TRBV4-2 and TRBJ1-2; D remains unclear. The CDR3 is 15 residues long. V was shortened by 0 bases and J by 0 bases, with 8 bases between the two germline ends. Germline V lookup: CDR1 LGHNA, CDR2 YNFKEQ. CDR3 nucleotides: TGTGCCAGCAGCCAAGATAATACACCTAACTATGGCTACACCTTC. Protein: CASSQDNTPNYGYTF.

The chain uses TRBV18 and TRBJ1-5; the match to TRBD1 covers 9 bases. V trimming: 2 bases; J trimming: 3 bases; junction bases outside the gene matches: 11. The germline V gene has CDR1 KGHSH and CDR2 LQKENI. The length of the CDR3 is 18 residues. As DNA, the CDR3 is TGTGCCAGCTCACCAGGGATCGGACAGGGGAGCCCCAATCAGCCCCAGCATTTT. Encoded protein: CASSPGIGQGSPNQPQHF. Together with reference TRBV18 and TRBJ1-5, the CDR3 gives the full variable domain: NAGVMQNPRHLVRRRGQEARLRCSPMKGHSHVYWYRQLPEEGLKFMVYLQKENIIDESGMPKERFSAEFPKEGPSILRIQQVVRGDSAAYFCASSPGIGQGSPNQPQHFGDGTRLSIL.

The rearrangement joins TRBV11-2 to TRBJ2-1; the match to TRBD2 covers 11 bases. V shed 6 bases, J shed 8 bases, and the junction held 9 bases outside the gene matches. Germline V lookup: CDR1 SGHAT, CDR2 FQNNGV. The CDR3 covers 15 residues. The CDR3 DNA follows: TGTGCCAGCAGACCTAGACTAGCGGGGTTCTATGAGCAGTTCTTC. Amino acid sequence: CASRPRLAGFYEQFF.

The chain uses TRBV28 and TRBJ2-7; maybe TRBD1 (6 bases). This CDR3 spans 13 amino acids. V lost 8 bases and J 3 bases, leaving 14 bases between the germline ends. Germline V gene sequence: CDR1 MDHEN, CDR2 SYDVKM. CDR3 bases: TGTGCCAGCCCTTGGGGACACTTCTACGAGCAGTACGTC. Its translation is CASPWGHFYEQYV.

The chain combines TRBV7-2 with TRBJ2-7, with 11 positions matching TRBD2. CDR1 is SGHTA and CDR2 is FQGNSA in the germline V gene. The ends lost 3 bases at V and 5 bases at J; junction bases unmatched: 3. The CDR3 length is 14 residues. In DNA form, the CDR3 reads TGTGCCAGCAGCTTGCTAGCGGGGGGCAACGAGCAGTACTTC. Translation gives CASSLLAGGNEQYF.

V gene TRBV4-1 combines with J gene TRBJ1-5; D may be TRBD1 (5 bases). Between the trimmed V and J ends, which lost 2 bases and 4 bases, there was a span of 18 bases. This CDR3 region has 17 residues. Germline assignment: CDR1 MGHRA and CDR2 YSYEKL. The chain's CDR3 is CASSQSTKTGGNQPQHF. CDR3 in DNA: TGCGCCAGCAGCCAATCGACGAAGACCGGGGGAAATCAGCCCCAGCATTTT.

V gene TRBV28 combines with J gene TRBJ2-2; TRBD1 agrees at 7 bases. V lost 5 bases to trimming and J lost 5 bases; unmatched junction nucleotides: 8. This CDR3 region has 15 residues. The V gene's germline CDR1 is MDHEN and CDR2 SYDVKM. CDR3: CASSRSQTGTGELFF. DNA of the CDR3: TGTGCCAGCAGTAGATCCCAGACAGGGACCGGGGAGCTGTTTTTT.